This entry lists 30 T cell receptor beta chains sequenced from one sample in a study of post-analysis software for immune sequencing data. The TCR beta cDNA libraries carried unique molecular identifiers. TCRdb reprocessed the PCR reads with MiXCR, giving one entry per CDR3 protein. Of hundreds of thousands of distinct CDR3 sequences listed, approximately 57% were seen once; the top ten hold approximately 4.2%. Study-level points and caveats: When patients were compared with controls, about five TRBV segments were more frequent, TRBV5-6, TRBV5-1 and TRBV20-1 among them.

Their cognate antigens are unknown. The sample taken for sequencing was blood. These TCRs come from a girl aged 10-17 years with multiple sclerosis.

This chain connects TRBV15 to TRBJ2-7; 7 nucleotides line up with TRBD1. The CDR3 has 15 amino acids. The V and J ends lost 5 bases and 5 bases, in that order; junction bases with no gene match: 12. Germline CDR1 is LNHNV and CDR2 is YYDKDF (reference sequence). The CDR3 is CATSSPGTVPDEQYF. The CDR3 region has the DNA TGTGCCACCAGCTCGCCCGGGACAGTTCCCGACGAGCAGTACTTC.

This chain joins TRBV5-1 and TRBJ2-5, with 9 nucleotides matching TRBD2. TRBJ2-7 explains the end of the DNA better; the J call may be wrong. Germline CDR1 and CDR2: SGHRS and YFSETQ. This CDR3 region has 14 residues. Here the CDR3 DNA reads TGCGCCAGCCAAACAGGGACTAGCTTTTACGAGCAGTACTTC. Translating it yields CASQTGTSFYEQYF.

This clonotype was found a few times. The chain links TRBV10-2 to TRBJ2-3; 7 bases align to TRBD2. Germline CDR1 reads WSHSY; CDR2 reads SAAADI. V was pared by 6 bases and J by 2 bases, with 8 bases of the junction left unmatched. The CDR3 spans 15 residues. The CDR3 DNA reads TGCGCCAGCAGACAACTAGCGATACACACAGATACGCAGTATTTT. It specifies CASRQLAIHTDTQYF.

The chain is built from TRBV2 and TRBJ2-5; 7 positions match TRBD2. The end of the DNA aligns better with TRBJ2-7, so the J call may be wrong. The CDR3 extends over 12 amino acids. From germline, CDR1 is SNHLY and CDR2 FYNNEI. The CDR3 sequence: CASNRGRREQYF. CDR3 coding DNA: TGTGCCAGCAATCGCGGGAGACGCGAGCAGTACTTC.

The chain combines TRBV7-8 with TRBJ2-1, with D perhaps matching TRBD1 or TRBD2 (7 bases each). CDR3 length equals 15 residues. With 5 bases removed from V and 5 bases from J, the gap between germline ends came to 16 bases. Germline V gene lookup returns CDR1 SGHVS and CDR2 FQNEAQ. The CDR3 DNA follows: TGTGCCAGCAGCGCCAGGGGGGGCCCCAACAATGAGCAGTTCTTC. Translating gives CASSARGGPNNEQFF. The whole variable domain, remainder taken from reference TRBV7-8 and TRBJ2-1, is GAGVSQSPRYKVAKRGQDVALRCDPISGHVSLFWYQQALGQGPEFLTYFQNEAQLDKSGLPSDRFFAERPEGSVSTLKIQRTQQEDSAVYLCASSARGGPNNEQFFGPGTRLTVL.

V and J are TRBV10-3 and TRBJ2-3; no firm D call. The CDR3 spans 12 residues. Trimming took off 0 bases at V and 5 bases at J, with 3 bases between the two ends. Germline V gene sequence: CDR1 ENHRY, CDR2 SYGVKD. CDR3 protein: CAISESRDTQYF. The CDR3 coding sequence is TGTGCCATCAGTGAGTCCCGAGATACGCAGTATTTT.

The chain couples TRBV20-1 to TRBJ2-7, with D possibly TRBD1 on 6 matching bases. This CDR3 is 15 amino acids long. V was shortened by 1 base and J by 1 base, with 14 bases between the two germline ends. Germline assignment: CDR1 DFQATT and CDR2 SNEGSKA (reference sequence). Here the CDR3 reads CSARVSDRISYEQYF. CDR3 coding DNA: TGCAGTGCTAGAGTCTCCGACAGGATATCCTACGAGCAGTACTTC.

The J gene is TRBJ1-1, the V gene TRBV5-1; 7 nucleotides agree with TRBD1. Germline V lookup: CDR1 SGHRS, CDR2 YFSETQ. The J segment lost 5 bases and the V segment lost 4 bases, leaving 14 bases of the junction unmatched. The CDR3 is made up of 16 amino acids. CDR3 coding DNA: TGCGCCAGCAGCGAGACAGGGAATGAGGTATGGACTGAAGCTTTCTTT. Translation: CASSETGNEVWTEAFF.

This chain uses TRBV7-9 with TRBJ1-2; D may be TRBD1 (5 bases). With 4 bases removed from V and 5 bases from J, the gap between germline ends came to 14 bases. Per the germline V gene, CDR1 is SEHNR and CDR2 is FQNEAQ (reference sequence). This CDR3 contains 14 residues. CDR3 region: CASSSTGEGYGYTF. DNA of the CDR3: TGTGCCAGCAGCTCTACAGGAGAGGGATATGGCTACACCTTC. The full variable domain, in which reference TRBV7-9 and TRBJ1-2 provide the parts outside the CDR3, is DTGVSQNPRHKITKRGQNVTFRCDPISEHNRLYWYRQTLGQGPEFLTYFQNEAQLEKSRLLSDRFSAERPKGSFSTLEIQRTEQGDSAMYLCASSSTGEGYGYTFGSGTRLTVV.

This chain links TRBV27 with TRBJ2-5, with 7 bases that match TRBD2. The V and J ends lost 5 bases and 5 bases, in that order; junction bases with no gene match: 11. CDR1 is MNHEY, CDR2 SMNVEV, per germline (reference sequence). The CDR3 is 15 residues long. CDR3 amino acids: CASSQRRDYGETQYF. The CDR3 DNA reads as TGTGCCAGCAGTCAACGACGGGACTACGGTGAGACCCAGTACTTC.

The chain couples TRBV6-1 to TRBJ1-2; D is uncertain. The length of the CDR3 is 14 residues. Germline V gene sequence: CDR1 MNHNS, CDR2 SASEGT. Trimming left V 2 bases short and J 4 bases short, with 11 bases between. CDR3 in DNA: TGTGCCAGCAGTGAACGTTATGAGGGCTATGGCTACACCTTC. Translated: CASSERYEGYGYTF.

The chain carries TRBV30 and TRBJ2-1; D is possibly TRBD1 (6 bases). Germline CDR1 GTSNPN, CDR2 SVGIG (reference sequence). V was pared by 2 bases and J by 10 bases, with 12 bases between. This CDR3 region has 12 residues. In nucleotides, the CDR3 is TGTGCCTGGAGTTATGGACAGCCGGAGCAGTTCTTC. Its translation: CAWSYGQPEQFF.

This clonotype showed up just a few times. The chain is built from TRBV20-1 and TRBJ2-1; 9 bases align to TRBD2. V shed 1 base and J 4 bases; nucleotides not matched to a gene: 5. Germline CDR1 and CDR2: DFQATT and SNEGSKA (reference sequence). The length of the CDR3 is 15 residues. CDR3 in DNA: TGCAGTGCTAGAGGAACTAGCGGGTCTTACAATGAGCAGTTCTTC. This translates into CSARGTSGSYNEQFF.

The CDR3 spells CSASPLVFSYEQYF. CDR3 nucleotides: TGCAGTGCTAGTCCGCTGGTCTTCTCCTACGAGCAGTACTTC. The J gene is TRBJ2-7, the V gene TRBV20-1, with D unresolved. V was clipped by 3 bases and J by 0 bases, with 12 bases between them. Germline V gene sequence: CDR1 DFQATT, CDR2 SNEGSKA (reference sequence). CDR3 length: 14 amino acids.

The DNA of the CDR3 is TGTGCCAGCAGCTTCGGCAGGGGATCGCAGCAGTACTTC. Protein: CASSFGRGSQQYF. The rearrangement links TRBV7-2 to TRBJ2-4, with D perhaps matching TRBD1 (6 bases). Per germline, CDR1 SGHTA and CDR2 FQGNSA. V shed 3 bases and J shed 13 bases, with 16 bases lying between them. The length of the CDR3 is 13 residues.

In its sample, this clonotype was seen a few times. The chain recombines TRBV6-6 with TRBJ2-7, with a possible D match to TRBD2 (6 bases). Trimming removed 6 bases from V and 0 bases from J, with 12 bases in between. This CDR3 has 14 amino acids. Germline V lookup: CDR1 MNHNY, CDR2 SVGAGI (reference sequence). CDR3 in amino acids: CASSRLGGSYEQYF. The DNA of the CDR3 is TGTGCCAGCAGCCGACTGGGAGGCTCCTACGAGCAGTACTTC.

This clonotype was observed a few times. The rearrangement links TRBV9 to TRBJ2-3; a possible D gene is TRBD2 (6 bases). From germline, CDR1 is SGDLS and CDR2 YYNGEE. Trimming removed 0 bases from V and 4 bases from J, with 9 bases in between. The CDR3 contains 14 residues. In DNA, the CDR3 is TGTGCCAGCAGCGTAGGTGGAGGGGCAGATACGCAGTATTTT. This sequence encodes CASSVGGGADTQYF. The full variable domain, with the rest looked up from reference TRBV9 and TRBJ2-3, is DSGVTQTPKHLITATGQRVTLRCSPRSGDLSVYWYQQSLDQGLQFLIQYYNGEERAKGNILERFSAQQFPDLHSELNLSSLELGDSALYFCASSVGGGADTQYFGPGTRLTVL.

Only a few counts were recorded for this clonotype. The CDR3, as DNA: TGTGCCACCCGGGACAGGGGCCCTTTTTCCGGCTACACCTTC. Residues: CATRDRGPFSGYTF. This rearrangement joins TRBV7-2 to TRBJ1-2; 10 bases match TRBD1. V shed 10 bases, J shed 8 bases, and the junction held 13 bases outside the gene matches. CDR3 length equals 14 residues. Germline values: CDR1 SGHTA, CDR2 FQGNSA.

The sample holds a few counts of this clonotype. The chain uses TRBV7-8 and TRBJ2-3; D is unclear. V lost 6 bases, J lost 2 bases, and 9 bases lay in between. The CDR3 totals 13 residues. CDR1 is SGHVS and CDR2 is FQNEAQ in the germline V gene. CDR3 nucleotide sequence: TGTGCCAGCAGGGCGGAGTCCACAGATACGCAGTATTTT. It codes for CASRAESTDTQYF.

The chain couples TRBV28 to TRBJ2-5; 7 bases align to TRBD2. Unmatched junction bases numbered 8, after V lost 11 bases and J lost 5 bases. The CDR3 has 12 amino acids. The germline V gene has CDR1 MDHEN and CDR2 SYDVKM. CDR3 amino acids: CASGGGRETQYF. The CDR3 region has the DNA TGTGCCTCCGGCGGGGGTCGGGAGACCCAGTACTTC.

The count of this clonotype is one. This chain connects TRBV14 to TRBJ2-4; D not certain. The CDR3 sequence is 14 residues long. V lost 4 bases, J lost 4 bases, and 11 bases lay in between. Germline CDR1 reads SGHDN; CDR2 reads FVKESK. CDR3 protein: CASSLFEQKNIQYF. CDR3 nucleotides: TGTGCCAGCAGCCTTTTTGAGCAGAAAAACATTCAGTACTTC.

The V gene is TRBV7-3, the J gene TRBJ2-1; D may be TRBD1 (6 bases). Germline-derived CDR1 and CDR2 are SGHTA and FQGTGA. The CDR3 covers 13 residues. V was clipped by 3 bases and J by 14 bases, with 17 bases between them. Here the CDR3 reads CASSLGARAAEFF. In DNA form, the CDR3 reads TGTGCCAGCAGCTTGGGGGCTAGGGCGGCGGAGTTCTTC.

J is TRBJ2-3 and V is TRBV29-1; possible D gene TRBD1, 5 bases. CDR1 and CDR2 from the germline V gene are SQVTM and ANQGSEA. The CDR3 has 13 amino acids. The V and J ends lost 4 bases and 0 bases respectively, with 8 bases between them. Here the CDR3 reads CSVGQQSTDTQYF. CDR3 DNA sequence: TGCAGCGTTGGACAGCAGAGCACAGATACGCAGTATTTT.

This clonotype has just a few counts. The chain employs TRBV29-1 and TRBJ2-3; tentatively, D is TRBD1 or TRBD2 (5 bases each). Trimming left V 8 bases short and J 1 base short, with 13 bases between. Germline CDR1 is SQVTM and CDR2 is ANQGSEA. The CDR3 consists of 13 residues. CDR3 sequence (DNA): TGCAGCCTGCGTAGGGACCGCACAGATACGCAGTATTTT. This encodes CSLRRDRTDTQYF.

V is TRBV30 and J is TRBJ2-1; no definite D call. The CDR3 consists of 11 residues. Germline CDR1 and CDR2: GTSNPN and SVGIG (reference sequence). CDR3 protein: CGVSSYNEQFF. CDR3 DNA sequence: TGTGGTGTGAGCTCCTACAATGAGCAGTTCTTC.

This clonotype has just a few counts. The chain combines TRBV5-1 with TRBJ2-4; 8 nucleotides match TRBD2. The end of the DNA is better explained by TRBJ2-7, so the J call may be wrong. The germline V gene has CDR1 SGHRS and CDR2 YFSETQ. This CDR3 has 16 amino acids. For the CDR3, the DNA is TGCGCCAGCAGCTCGGAGTACGGCGGGGGGACCTACGAGCAGTACTTC. It encodes CASSSEYGGGTYEQYF.

Only a few counts were recorded for this clonotype. CDR3 sequence reads: CASSYWPPGQGALIAKNIQYF. The CDR3 region has the DNA TGTGCCAGCAGTTACTGGCCCCCGGGACAGGGGGCACTAATAGCCAAAAACATTCAGTACTTC. This chain joins TRBV6-5 and TRBJ2-4; 12 bases are a match to TRBD1. CDR3 length: 21 amino acids. Germline CDR1 and CDR2: MNHEY and SVGAGI. V was clipped by 1 base and J by 0 bases; unmatched bases: 13.

J is TRBJ2-2 and V is TRBV6-4; tentative D call: TRBD1 (5 bases). The CDR3 extends over 14 amino acids. V lost 3 bases and J lost 5, with 10 bases in between. Germline V lookup: CDR1 MRHNA, CDR2 SNTAGT. DNA for the CDR3: TGTGCCAGCAGTGAATCAGGGCATACCGGGGAGCTGTTTTTT. As protein: CASSESGHTGELFF.

V usage is TRBV15 and J usage is TRBJ2-6; perhaps TRBD1 as D (5 bases). The CDR3 totals 16 residues. Deletions cut 8 bases from V and 1 base from J, with 15 bases between. The germline CDR1 and CDR2 sequences are LNHNV and YYDKDF (reference sequence). CDR3 sequence reads: CATSGQISSGANVLTF. In DNA, the CDR3 is TGTGCCACCTCAGGGCAGATCAGTTCTGGGGCCAACGTCCTGACTTTC.

This clonotype was counted only a few times. V and J are TRBV20-1 and TRBJ1-6; no clear D. V was pared by 5 bases and J by 0 bases, with 11 bases between. This CDR3 is 15 amino acids long. Germline V gives CDR1 DFQATT, CDR2 SNEGSKA (reference sequence). The CDR3 coding sequence is TGCAGTGCTCCAGCAGCGAGCTCCTATAATTCACCCCTCCACTTT. It specifies CSAPAASSYNSPLHF.